This section outlines one T cell receptor beta chain sequence together with its context. The data originate from a study of blood T cell repertoires in COVID-19. Authors' data handling: Estimates of nucleated cell counts were drawn from the amplification of reference gene primers. The data were produced by immunoSEQ multiplex PCR, yet TCRdb's version contains in-frame clones alone and is incomplete. Clone size and the V and J calls come from that table; the DNA yielded D and trimming. The sample comprises 150,000 to 200,000 clones, approximately 80% of which are singletons, and 6.9% rests with the top ten. CDR1 SGDLS and CDR2 YYNGEE come from the germline V gene. Trimming at V came to 4 bases and at J to 6 bases, leaving 9 bases not matched to a gene. The CDR3 sequence is 15 residues long.

Sequencing was done on a sample of peripheral blood. The chain employs TRBV9 and TRBJ2-1; 8 bases align to TRBD2. This receptor was identified in a man in his sixties with acute or convalescent COVID-19. CDR3: CASSPRGAGANEQFF. CDR3 sequence (DNA): TGTGCCAGCAGCCCCCGTGGAGCGGGAGCCAATGAGCAGTTCTTC.